This T cell receptor (beta chain) was profiled in a study of T-cell memory formation after mild COVID-19. Study-level information: Clusters of TCRs were largely donor specific.

MiXCR, run by TCRdb on the 5' RACE reads, gives a single entry per CDR3 protein. This sample yields fewer than 450,000 distinct CDR3 sequences, of which around 20% are seen a single time; approximately 13% belongs to the top ten. Study observations and caveats: In pre-infection memory, a portion of responding clones appeared, which suggested that cross-reactive memory joined.

There are many counts of this clonotype. Its antigen is unknown. V lost 4 bases to trimming and J lost 2 bases; unmatched junction nucleotides: 2. Germline V gene lookup returns CDR1 MGHRA and CDR2 YSYEKL. This CDR3 comprises 16 residues. The specimen sequenced was PBMCs or a T cell subset sorted from them (not recorded which). The clonotype was recovered from an adult woman who had mild COVID-19 (a few samples of this study predate the infection). Cell type and time point are not known. The rearrangement links TRBV4-1 to TRBJ2-5; the match to TRBD2 covers 15 bases. CDR3: CASSRGLAGGQETQYF. The CDR3 nucleotides read TGCGCCAGCAGCCGGGGACTAGCGGGGGGTCAAGAGACCCAGTACTTC.